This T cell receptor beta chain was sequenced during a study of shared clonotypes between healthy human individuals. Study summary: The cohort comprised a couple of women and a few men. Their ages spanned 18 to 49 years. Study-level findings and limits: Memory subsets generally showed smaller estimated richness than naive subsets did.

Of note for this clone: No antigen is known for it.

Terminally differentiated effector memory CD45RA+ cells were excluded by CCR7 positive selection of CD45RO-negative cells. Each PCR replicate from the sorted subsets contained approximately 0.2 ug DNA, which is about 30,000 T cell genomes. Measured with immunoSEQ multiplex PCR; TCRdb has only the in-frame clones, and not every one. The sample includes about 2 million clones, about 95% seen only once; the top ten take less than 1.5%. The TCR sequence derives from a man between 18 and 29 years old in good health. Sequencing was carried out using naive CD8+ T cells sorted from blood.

The CDR3 sequence: CASSTGGGYGYTF. The CDR3, as DNA: TGTGCCAGCAGTACAGGGGGCGGCTATGGCTACACCTTC. The chain employs TRBV13 and TRBJ1-2; 9 nucleotides agree with TRBD1. Trimming took 6 bases from V and 4 from J; bases not matched to a gene: 3. CDR1 and CDR2 (germline): PRHDT, FYEKMQ (reference sequence). The CDR3 has 13 amino acids.